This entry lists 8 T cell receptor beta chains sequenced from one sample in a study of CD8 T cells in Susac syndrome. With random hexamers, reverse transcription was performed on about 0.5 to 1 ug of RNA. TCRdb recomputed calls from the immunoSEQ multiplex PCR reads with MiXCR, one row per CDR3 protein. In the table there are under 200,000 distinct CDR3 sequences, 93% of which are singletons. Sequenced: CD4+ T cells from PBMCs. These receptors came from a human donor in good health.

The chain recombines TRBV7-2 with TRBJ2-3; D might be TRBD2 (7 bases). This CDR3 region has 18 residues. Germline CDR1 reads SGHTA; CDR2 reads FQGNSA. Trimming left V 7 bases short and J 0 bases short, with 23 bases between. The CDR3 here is CASTGAGVAGASTDTQYF. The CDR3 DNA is TGTGCCAGCACCGGCGCGGGTGTTGCGGGGGCTAGCACAGATACGCAGTATTTT.

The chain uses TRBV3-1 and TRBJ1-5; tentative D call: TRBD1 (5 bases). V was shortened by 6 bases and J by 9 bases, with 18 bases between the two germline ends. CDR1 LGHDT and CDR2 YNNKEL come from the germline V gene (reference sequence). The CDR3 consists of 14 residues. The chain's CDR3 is CASSQIQGSRPQHF. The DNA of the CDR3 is TGTGCCAGCAGTCAAATTCAGGGCTCGCGGCCCCAGCATTTT.

As DNA, the CDR3 is TGCAGTGCTAGAGCCCCACACCCCCGGGAGCCCCAGCATTTT. This gives the protein CSARAPHPREPQHF. The genes are TRBV20-1 and TRBJ1-5, with D unclear. The V end lost 1 base, the J end lost 8 bases, and 15 bases lay between the germline ends. The CDR3 loop spans 14 amino acids. Germline V lookup: CDR1 DFQATT, CDR2 SNEGSKA (reference sequence).

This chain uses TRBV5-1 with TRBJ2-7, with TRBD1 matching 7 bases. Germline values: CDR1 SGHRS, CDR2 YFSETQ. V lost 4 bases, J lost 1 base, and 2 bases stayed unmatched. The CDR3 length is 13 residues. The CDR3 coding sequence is TGCGCCAGCAGCAGGGACAGATCCTACGAGCAGTACGTC. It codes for CASSRDRSYEQYV.

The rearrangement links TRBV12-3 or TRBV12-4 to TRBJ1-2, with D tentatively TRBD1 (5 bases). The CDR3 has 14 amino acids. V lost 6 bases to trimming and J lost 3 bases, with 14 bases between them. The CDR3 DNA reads TGTGCCAGCAGCCCCGACAGACCCCACTATGGCTACACCTTC. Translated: CASSPDRPHYGYTF.

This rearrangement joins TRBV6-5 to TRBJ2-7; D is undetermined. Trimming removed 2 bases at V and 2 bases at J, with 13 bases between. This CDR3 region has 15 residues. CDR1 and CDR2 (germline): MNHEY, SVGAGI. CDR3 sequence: CASSYEQSRTYEQYV. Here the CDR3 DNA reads TGTGCCAGCAGTTACGAGCAGAGTCGAACCTACGAGCAGTACGTC.

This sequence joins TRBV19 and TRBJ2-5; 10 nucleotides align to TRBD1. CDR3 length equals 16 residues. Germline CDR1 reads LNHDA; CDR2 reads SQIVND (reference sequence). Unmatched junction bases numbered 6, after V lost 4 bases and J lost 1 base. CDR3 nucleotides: TGTGCCAGTAGTAGGGGGACAGGGGATGTCCAAGAGACCCAGTACTTC. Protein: CASSRGTGDVQETQYF. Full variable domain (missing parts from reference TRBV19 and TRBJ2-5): DGGITQSPKYLFRKEGQNVTLSCEQNLNHDAMYWYRQDPGQGLRLIYYSQIVNDFQKGDIAEGYSVSREKKESFPLTVTSAQKNPTAFYLCASSRGTGDVQETQYFGPGTRLLVL.

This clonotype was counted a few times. The CDR3 DNA is TGTGCCAGCAGCTCCGGGACTCCGAGCTCCTACGAGCAGTACTTC. This codes for CASSSGTPSSYEQYF. The chain recombines TRBV3-1 with TRBJ2-7; D perhaps matches TRBD2 (6 bases). The CDR3 spans 15 residues. CDR1 and CDR2 (germline): LGHDT, YNNKEL (reference sequence). The V end was cut by 5 bases, the J end by 0 bases, with 14 bases between.